The 2 T cell receptor beta chains listed next were all sequenced from one sample in a study of a mutant IDH1 vaccine in newly diagnosed glioma. As for time point: baseline, week 1 (first vaccination visit). Treatment noted: pre-vaccination baseline after standard-of-care therapy. Profiled with immunoSEQ multiplex PCR; TCRdb holds only in-frame clones, not every one. The repertoire holds fewer than 50,000 clones, with about nine tenths as singletons. The specimen comprised PBMCs, sampled from a glioma patient treated with radiotherapy, temozolomide or both. These receptors came from a young man with glioma.

This chain joins TRBV27 and TRBJ2-1; D gene uncertain. The CDR3 covers 11 residues. The germline V and J ends were trimmed by 6 bases and 2 bases, with 2 bases remaining between them. Germline V lookup: CDR1 MNHEY, CDR2 SMNVEV (reference sequence). The CDR3 DNA reads TGTGCCAGCAGCACCTACAATGAGCAGTTCTTC. Translated: CASSTYNEQFF.

The V and J genes are TRBV7-2 and TRBJ1-2; D is ambiguous. V was cut by 1 base and J by 7 bases, with 13 bases left in between. The CDR3 covers 14 residues. Germline-derived CDR1 and CDR2 are SGHTA and FQGNSA. The CDR3 DNA reads as TGTGCCAGCAGCTTAGGGCCTTCGTCTGCTGGCTACACCTTC. Amino acid sequence: CASSLGPSSAGYTF.